This TCR beta chain was identified in a study of CD8 T cells in Susac syndrome. The CDR3 has 14 residues. V was clipped by 4 bases and J by 5 bases; unmatched bases: 5. Germline CDR1 and CDR2: SGHTA and FQGTGA. An amount of RNA that ranged from roughly 0.5 to 1 ug was reverse transcribed with random hexamers. Amplification of TCR beta CDR3 used immunoSEQ multiplex PCR across 54 Vbeta and 13 Jbeta. In TCRdb, the immunoSEQ multiplex PCR reads were re-called with MiXCR into one record per CDR3 protein. The data show around 150,000 distinct CDR3 sequences, nearly 95% seen once. The individuals used as controls were healthy donors who had been matched for both age and sex. Negative magnetic isolation gave CD8+ and CD4+ cells; FACS enriched CD8+ TEMRA.

The receptor was derived from a human donor in good health. The rearrangement links TRBV7-3 to TRBJ2-1; 7 bases agree with TRBD2. The sequenced sample consisted of CD8+ T cells from PBMCs. CDR3 loop: CASSSLGGNNEQFF. The CDR3 bases are TGTGCCAGCAGCTCCCTGGGAGGGAACAATGAGCAGTTCTTC.